This T cell receptor (beta chain) is from a study of blood T cell repertoires in COVID-19. Produced via immunoSEQ multiplex PCR; TCRdb's table is partial and in-frame only. The sample gives more than 45,000 clones, approximately 86% of which show up once; more than 15% is in the top ten. The CDR3 extends over 15 amino acids. Germline CDR1 MNHEY, CDR2 SVGAGI. Trimming took 0 bases from V and 4 from J; bases not matched to a gene: 4. The clonotype originates from a man aged 60 to 69 with active or convalescent COVID-19. Material: peripheral blood. This rearrangement joins TRBV6-5 to TRBJ2-3; 7 bases align to TRBD1. The CDR3 region is CASSYSQGISDTQYF. CDR3 DNA: TGTGCCAGCAGTTACTCACAGGGGATCTCAGATACGCAGTATTTT.